The 8 T cell receptor beta chains in this list originate from one sample, sequenced in a study of shared clonotypes between healthy human individuals. Some clones are missing from TCRdb's copy, which holds only in-frame ones; the method was immunoSEQ multiplex PCR. Of about 2.5 million clones in the sample, 85% to 95% are singletons; the top ten hold approximately 0.39%. The specimen sequenced was naive CD4+ T cells from PBMCs. The subset here: CD45RA+ positively selected. The receptors shown here come from a man between 18 and 35 years old in good health. Some clones in this sample may be carry-over from other donors' samples.

This clone was picked up one time. The V and J genes are TRBV28 and TRBJ2-7; D possibly matches TRBD1 or TRBD2 (5 bases each). The CDR3 has 14 residues. The germline gives CDR1 MDHEN, CDR2 SYDVKM. The V and J ends lost 7 bases and 10 bases respectively, with 23 bases between them. CDR3 DNA sequence: TGTGCCAGCAAACTCCCGGGTGGGGGAGTTCCCCAGTACTTC. This codes for CASKLPGGGVPQYF.

The chain's CDR3 is CASSQARGGPPLEQYF. Here the CDR3 DNA reads TGCGCCAGCAGCCAAGCCCGGGGAGGGCCCCCTCTCGAGCAGTACTTC. The V and J genes are TRBV4-3 and TRBJ2-7, with TRBD2 matching 7 bases. Germline CDR1 reads LGHNA; CDR2 reads YSLEER. With 1 base clipped from V and 6 bases from J, the junction kept 12 bases outside the gene matches. The CDR3 is made up of 16 amino acids.

This rearrangement joins TRBV7-2 to TRBJ2-3, with 7 positions matching TRBD1. Germline V lookup: CDR1 SGHTA, CDR2 FQGNSA. The V gene end was trimmed by 2 bases and the J gene end by 4 bases; junction bases not matched to a gene: 12. The CDR3 runs to 17 residues. This chain's CDR3 is CASSLFLDRAPPDTQYF. In DNA, the CDR3 is TGTGCCAGCAGCTTATTCCTCGACAGGGCCCCCCCAGATACGCAGTATTTT. Looking up the rest from reference TRBV7-2 and TRBJ2-3 gives the full variable domain: GAGVSQSPSNKVTEKGKDVELRCDPISGHTALYWYRQSLGQGLEFLIYFQGNSAPDKSGLPSDRFSAERTGGSVSTLTIQRTQQEDSAVYLCASSLFLDRAPPDTQYFGPGTRLTVL.

This sequence joins TRBV5-1 and TRBJ2-2; TRBD1 might be the D (6 bases). The CDR3 has 17 residues. The germline V and J ends were trimmed by 4 bases and 5 bases, with 21 bases remaining between them. Germline-derived CDR1 and CDR2 are SGHRS and YFSETQ. For the CDR3, the DNA is TGCGCCAGCAGCCCAGCTCTGACAGGACTCGGAACCGGGGAGCTGTTTTTT. It specifies CASSPALTGLGTGELFF.

The rearrangement links TRBV5-4 to TRBJ1-1, with D possibly matching TRBD1 (6 bases). This CDR3 comprises 16 residues. V was trimmed by 0 bases and J by 5 bases, leaving 17 bases between them. From germline, CDR1 is SGHNT and CDR2 YYREEE (reference sequence). The CDR3 here is CASSLESGAGSTEAFF. In DNA form, the CDR3 reads TGTGCCAGCAGCTTGGAATCGGGGGCAGGGAGTACTGAAGCTTTCTTT.

The J gene is TRBJ2-7, the V gene TRBV6-6; tentatively, D is TRBD1 (7 bases). Trimming cost V 8 bases and J 2 bases, with 19 bases left between them. This CDR3 spans 15 amino acids. Per germline, CDR1 MNHNY and CDR2 SVGAGI (reference sequence). CDR3 amino acids: CASGSGGGDPYEQYF. The CDR3 nucleotides are TGTGCCAGCGGGTCAGGAGGGGGCGATCCCTACGAGCAGTACTTC.

This chain connects TRBV19 to TRBJ2-7, with 7 bases matching TRBD1. V lost 8 bases to trimming and J lost 0 bases; unmatched junction nucleotides: 19. CDR3 length: 18 amino acids. The V gene's germline CDR1 is LNHDA and CDR2 SQIVND (reference sequence). CDR3 region: CASYSAGTAFYFSYEQYF. The DNA of the CDR3 is TGTGCCAGTTACTCCGCCGGGACAGCTTTTTATTTCTCCTACGAGCAGTACTTC.

The chain couples TRBV5-6 to TRBJ2-3; D not certain. Germline V lookup: CDR1 SGHDT, CDR2 YYEEEE. The CDR3 loop spans 14 amino acids. Trimming stripped 0 bases from V and 7 bases from J, with 12 bases between. DNA for the CDR3: TGTGCCAGCAGCTTGGGTCCGACCGGAAATACGCAGTATTTT. This codes for CASSLGPTGNTQYF.